This T cell receptor (beta chain) is drawn from a study of Ad26.COV2.S vaccination and SARS-CoV-2 variants. Study-level information: Within the COV1001 Ad26.COV2.S trial arm, the donor was enrolled. Overall study findings and caveats: Reported post-vaccination CD8+ and CD4+ T cell responses to spike showed substantial breadth.

This clone has a single count. The antigen remains unidentified. The sample's treatment: some 19 received Ad26.COV2.S at low or high dose, single or two shots; 5 received placebo; per-sample allocation not given. The samples were gathered on day 63 after the first injection of vaccine or placebo. There are 14 residues in the CDR3. From germline, CDR1 is SEHNR and CDR2 FQNEAQ (reference sequence). V was trimmed by 0 bases and J by 6 bases, leaving 11 bases between them. This table comes from immunoSEQ multiplex PCR, and its TCRdb copy is limited to in-frame clones, with some not included. Counted here are roughly 350,000 clones, roughly 91% occurring once; the ten biggest clones make up 3.4%.

This TCR came from a person aged 18 to 65 who received the Ad26.COV2.S COVID-19 vaccine or a placebo. The specimen comprised peripheral blood, sampled in a trial of Ad26.COV2.S vaccine versus placebo. The chain links TRBV7-9 to TRBJ1-1; D gene uncertain. For the CDR3, the DNA is TGTGCCAGCAGCTTAGCTGCGCATTCCGCTGAAGCTTTCTTT. Protein: CASSLAAHSAEAFF.